The source of this T cell receptor beta chain is a study of blood T cells in healthy people across ages. In regard to this clonotype: A much bigger clone sits one base away, suggesting this may be a read error.

Then a second PCR, running roughly 7 to 11 cycles, was carried out with a sample-barcoded 5' primer and a J-beta primer mix. Via MiXCR, TCRdb re-called the 5' RACE reads, giving one row per CDR3 protein. The sample has under 1,000,000 distinct CDR3 sequences, under 40% seen once. The clonotype originates from a man aged 18-30 years in good health. Material for sequencing was blood.

CDR3 amino acids: CASSQGRPYGQYF. CDR3 bases: TGCGCCAGCAGCCAAGGGAGGCCTTACGGGCAGTACTTC. The chain uses TRBV4-3 and TRBJ2-7, with D perhaps matching TRBD2 (5 bases). Germline V lookup: CDR1 LGHNA, CDR2 YSLEER. The CDR3 totals 13 residues.